Listed below are T cell receptor beta chains from one sample, sequenced in a study of blood T cell repertoires in COVID-19. This table comes from immunoSEQ multiplex PCR, and its TCRdb copy is limited to in-frame clones, with some not included. Among about 170,000 clones listed, about nine tenths were seen once. The material sequenced was peripheral blood. Receptors originate from a man aged 55 to 70 with acute or convalescent COVID-19. The CDR3 runs from the conserved cysteine through the conserved F or W. Each record gives: J gene, D gene, V gene, CDR3 DNA, CDR3 protein. D genes are given only for firm matches.

TRBJ1-2,NA,TRBV5-1,TGCGCCAGCAGCACGGGGTCATGGGGCTACACCTTC,CASSTGSWGYTF
TRBJ2-3,TRBD2,TRBV9,TGTGCCAGCAGCGTACCTTTATTGGGGCGGGAGGGCACAGATACGCAGTATTTT,CASSVPLLGREGTDTQYF
TRBJ1-4,NA,TRBV7-9,TGTGCCAGCAGCTTTGGGCAAGTTAATGAAAAACTGTTTTTT,CASSFGQVNEKLFF
TRBJ1-1,TRBD1,TRBV9,TGTGCCAGCAGCCCAAGACAGGGGACGTTACCTGAAGCTTTCTTT,CASSPRQGTLPEAFF
TRBJ1-2,NA,TRBV5-8,TGTGCCAGCAGCCCCGGGTCTGCCCCAGATTCCTTCTATGGCTACACCTTC,CASSPGSAPDSFYGYTF
TRBJ1-4,NA,TRBV7-8,TGTGCCAGCAGACCCCAGGGTGCGGCTAATGAAAAACTGTTTTTT,CASRPQGAANEKLFF
TRBJ1-2,NA,TRBV7-9,TGTGCCAGCAGCTTAGGCCCTGGACAGCGACGCTATGGCTACACCTTC,CASSLGPGQRRYGYTF
TRBJ2-7,TRBD2,TRBV15,TGTGCCACCAGCAGAGATCGAACTAGCGGATTCTACGAGCAGTACTTC,CATSRDRTSGFYEQYF
TRBJ2-1,TRBD2,TRBV11-2,TGTGCCAGCAGCTCGGGACTAGCGGGAGCTAGTGAGCAGTTCTTC,CASSSGLAGASEQFF
TRBJ1-3,NA,TRBV30,TGTGCCTGGAGTTTGGGGGGATCTGGAAACACCATATATTTT,CAWSLGGSGNTIYF
TRBJ1-2,TRBD1,TRBV19,TGTGCCAGTAGTATCTCAACAGGGGCCAACTATGGCTACACCTTC,CASSISTGANYGYTF
TRBJ2-2,NA,TRBV30,TGTGCCTGGACTAGGCCCGGGACATCTGCCGGGGAGCTGTTTTTT,CAWTRPGTSAGELFF
TRBJ2-3,NA,TRBV2,TGTGCCAGCAGTGAAGGGGCCGGCGAAGATACGCAGTATTTT,CASSEGAGEDTQYF